This TCR beta chain was obtained from a study of CD8 T cells in ankylosing spondylitis. Points from the study as a whole: As reported, disease-linked clones showed significant enrichment in matched ankylosing spondylitis synovial fluid. CD8+ cells made up the disease-linked clones, which were relatively rare in peripheral blood. Some of these motif variants have turned up before, in reports on reactive arthritis synovial fluid and blood. Ankylosing spondylitis blood seemed to carry a telltale TCR beta motif made of several highly homologous variants.

This clonotype was observed a few times. Antigen: not known. TCRdb ran MiXCR on the 5' RACE reads and lists one entry per CDR3 protein. The table lists more than 650,000 distinct CDR3 sequences, roughly 10% of them singletons, with about 0.5% in the top ten. Germline V gene sequence: CDR1 DFQATT, CDR2 SNEGSKA (reference sequence). The ends were cut back, 1 base at V and 6 bases at J, with 7 bases in the middle. The CDR3 is made up of 13 amino acids. The source of this sequence is a male donor with ankylosing spondylitis. Sequenced: blood, either unsorted or a sorted T cell fraction (not recorded which). The rearrangement joins TRBV20-1 to TRBJ1-6; D is uncertain. The CDR3 reads CSARGETNSPLHF. DNA for the CDR3: TGCAGTGCTAGAGGAGAGACTAATTCACCCCTCCACTTT.